The 26 T cell receptor beta chains in this list originate from one sample, sequenced in a study of control samples from healthy donors and cancer patients. Produced via immunoSEQ multiplex PCR; TCRdb's table is partial and in-frame only. The repertoire consists of roughly 92,000 clones, with approximately 90% occurring once and the leading ten covering roughly 1.3%. The sample was blood. The receptors shown here come from a woman in her forties or fifties in good health.

The chain combines TRBV5-5 with TRBJ2-1; 7 bases are a match to TRBD2. The CDR3 spans 16 residues. Trimming took 1 base from V and 0 from J; bases not matched to a gene: 4. Per germline, CDR1 SGHKS and CDR2 YYEKEE (reference sequence). The chain's CDR3 is CASSLIGGSSYNEQFF. CDR3 DNA sequence: TGTGCCAGCAGCTTGATTGGCGGGAGCTCCTACAATGAGCAGTTCTTC.

This sequence joins TRBV11-1 and TRBJ2-3; D might be TRBD2 (5 bases). The germline V gene has CDR1 SGHAT and CDR2 FQDESV (reference sequence). V was cut by 3 bases and J by 1 base, with 11 bases left in between. The CDR3 runs 15 residues. CDR3 residues: CASSFLRARTDTQYF. CDR3 DNA sequence: TGTGCCAGCAGCTTTTTGAGGGCACGCACAGATACGCAGTATTTT.

V and J are TRBV27 and TRBJ2-1; D remains unclear. Trimming left V 5 bases short and J 6 bases short, with 17 bases between. The CDR3 totals 15 residues. Germline V CDR1 and CDR2: MNHEY, SMNVEV (reference sequence). This CDR3 reads CASSPPLTWGNEQFF. As DNA, the CDR3 is TGTGCCAGCAGTCCCCCTTTAACGTGGGGCAATGAGCAGTTCTTC.

The chain employs TRBV6-6 and TRBJ2-1, with TRBD2 matching 13 bases. Trimming at V came to 4 bases and at J to 9 bases, leaving 3 bases not matched to a gene. The germline CDR1 and CDR2 sequences are MNHNY and SVGAGI (reference sequence). The CDR3 consists of 14 residues. Here the CDR3 DNA reads TGTGCCAGCAGTTCCGGACTAGCGGGGGCTGAGCAGTTCTTC. Translation gives CASSSGLAGAEQFF.

This clone was recorded once. This sequence joins TRBV3-1 (or the pseudogene TRBV3-2) and TRBJ1-3; 8 bases are shared with TRBD1. The CDR3 is made up of 14 amino acids. Germline-derived CDR1 and CDR2 are LGHDT and YNNKEL (reference sequence). V lost 1 base to trimming and J lost 4 bases; unmatched junction nucleotides: 0. CDR3 protein: CASSQGDRGNTIYF. The CDR3 DNA follows: TGTGCCAGCAGCCAAGGGGACAGGGGAAACACCATATATTTT.

V gene TRBV18 combines with J gene TRBJ2-2, with 10 bases fitting TRBD1. The ends lost 5 bases at V and 2 bases at J; junction bases unmatched: 2. This CDR3 has 15 amino acids. CDR1 and CDR2 (germline): KGHSH, LQKENI. The CDR3, as DNA: TGTGCCAGCTCAAGACAGGGGGCAAACACCGGGGAGCTGTTTTTT. Its translation: CASSRQGANTGELFF.

In this sample, this clone turned up a few times. The chain joins TRBV29-1 to TRBJ1-5; the match to TRBD1 covers 7 bases. CDR3 length equals 13 residues. CDR1 is SQVTM and CDR2 is ANQGSEA in the germline V gene. Trimming took 6 bases from V and 2 from J; bases not matched to a gene: 4. CDR3 in DNA: TGCAGCGTCGTTGGACAGGGCAATCAGCCCCAGCATTTT. This sequence encodes CSVVGQGNQPQHF.

The rearrangement joins TRBV30 to TRBJ1-5; TRBD1 might be the D (5 bases). The CDR3 runs to 18 residues. Trimming stripped 0 bases from V and 0 bases from J, with 18 bases between. Germline CDR1 reads GTSNPN; CDR2 reads SVGIG (reference sequence). CDR3: CAWSVRLAGTNSNQPQHF. DNA of the CDR3: TGTGCCTGGAGTGTACGGTTGGCAGGGACGAATAGCAATCAGCCCCAGCATTTT.

The chain is built from TRBV7-8 and TRBJ2-5; tentatively, D is TRBD1 (6 bases). Germline loops: CDR1 SGHVS, CDR2 FQNEAQ. The CDR3 is 14 residues long. V was cut by 4 bases and J by 1 base, with 10 bases left in between. The CDR3 DNA sequence: TGTGCCAGCAGCTGGACAGATATCCAAGAGACCCAGTACTTC. Amino acid sequence: CASSWTDIQETQYF.

The chain is built from TRBV4-1 and TRBJ1-2; possible D gene TRBD1, 5 bases. V lost 4 bases, J lost 5 bases, and 14 bases lay in between. CDR1 and CDR2 from the germline V gene are MGHRA and YSYEKL. The CDR3 contains 14 residues. CDR3 nucleotides: TGCGCCAGCAGCCCCCTTCCAGGGAGTTATGGCTACACCTTC. It codes for CASSPLPGSYGYTF.

The chain employs TRBV4-3 and TRBJ2-1, with D perhaps TRBD2 (5 bases). V was cut by 0 bases and J by 10 bases, with 10 bases left in between. CDR1 and CDR2 (germline): LGHNA, YSLEER. This CDR3 has 13 residues. CDR3 sequence reads: CASSQEGLAEQFF. The CDR3 nucleotides read TGCGCCAGCAGCCAAGAGGGTCTAGCAGAGCAGTTCTTC.

The sample holds a few counts of this clone. CDR3 DNA: TGCGCCAGCAGCGCCACGGGACGGATCTTTAGGAATGAGCAGTTCTTC. It translates to CASSATGRIFRNEQFF. The V and J genes are TRBV5-1 and TRBJ2-1, with D possibly called TRBD1 or TRBD2 (5 bases each). Germline lookup yields CDR1 SGHRS and CDR2 YFSETQ. V shed 4 bases and J shed 7 bases, with 21 bases lying between them. This CDR3 has 16 amino acids.

Concerning this clone itself: The sample carries other DNA sequences with the same CDR3. This rearrangement joins TRBV5-4 to TRBJ2-3, with D perhaps being TRBD1 or TRBD2 (5 bases each). Between the trimmed V and J ends, which lost 3 bases and 3 bases, there was a span of 11 bases. The CDR3 runs 14 residues. Germline V gene lookup returns CDR1 SGHNT and CDR2 YYREEE (reference sequence). The CDR3 is CASSWDRGTDTQYF. As DNA, the CDR3 is TGTGCCAGCAGCTGGGACCGGGGTACAGATACGCAGTATTTT.

The genes are TRBV9 and TRBJ1-2, with D maybe TRBD1 (6 bases). The length of the CDR3 is 15 residues. Trimming removed 0 bases from V and 5 bases from J, with 14 bases in between. CDR1 is SGDLS, CDR2 YYNGEE, per germline. In nucleotides, the CDR3 is TGTGCCAGCAGCGTAGCTGGACAGCCGAAGTATGGCTACACCTTC. This sequence encodes CASSVAGQPKYGYTF. The full variable domain, rest sourced from reference TRBV9 and TRBJ1-2, is DSGVTQTPKHLITATGQRVTLRCSPRSGDLSVYWYQQSLDQGLQFLIQYYNGEERAKGNILERFSAQQFPDLHSELNLSSLELGDSALYFCASSVAGQPKYGYTFGSGTRLTVV.

The V and J genes are TRBV4-3 and TRBJ2-3; 10 bases fit TRBD2. Germline CDR1 LGHNA, CDR2 YSLEER. V shed 0 bases, J shed 1 base, and the junction held 10 bases outside the gene matches. The CDR3 loop spans 19 amino acids. The CDR3 bases are TGCGCCAGCAGCCAAGATCCCACTAGCGGGAAAGAGGGCACAGATACGCAGTATTTT. Amino acids: CASSQDPTSGKEGTDTQYF.

The chain has TRBV12-3 or TRBV12-4 and TRBJ1-2; 10 bases agree with TRBD1. V shed 6 bases and J 5 bases; nucleotides not matched to a gene: 3. This CDR3 spans 13 amino acids. The CDR3 loop reads CASSPGQGYGYTF. The CDR3 nucleotides are TGTGCCAGCAGCCCGGGACAGGGGTATGGCTACACCTTC.

On this clone itself: At one end the junction does not follow the germline gene, possibly because of a read error. Other DNA sequences in the same sample also yield this CDR3. J is TRBJ2-3 and V is TRBV28, with D uncertain. The CDR3 is 13 amino acids. Germline CDR1 is MDHEN and CDR2 is SYDVKM. The CDR3 DNA is TGTGCCAGTAGTTTAGGGTTTACAGATACGCAGTATTTT. This sequence encodes CASSLGFTDTQYF.

This clone was recorded once. V usage is TRBV2 and J usage is TRBJ1-2; a weak D match, TRBD1 (6 bases). Deletions cut 6 bases from V and 2 bases from J, with 10 bases between. CDR3 size: 13 residues. CDR1 SNHLY and CDR2 FYNNEI come from the germline V gene. In DNA form, the CDR3 reads TGTGCCAGCAGGACGGACAGCAACTATGGCTACACCTTC. Encoded protein: CASRTDSNYGYTF.

The chain carries TRBV19 and TRBJ1-1, with D possibly matching TRBD1 (6 bases). Trimming removed 3 bases from V and 4 bases from J, with 21 bases in between. CDR1 and CDR2 from the germline V gene are LNHDA and SQIVND (reference sequence). This CDR3 comprises 17 residues. The CDR3 bases are TGTGCCAGTAGTATTTCGGGCGCTTGGGGGCTAGGCACTGAAGCTTTCTTT. As protein: CASSISGAWGLGTEAFF.

The chain couples TRBV3-1 (or the pseudogene TRBV3-2) to TRBJ2-5; no clear D. The germline V gene encodes CDR1 LGHDT and CDR2 YNNKEL (reference sequence). This CDR3 is built from 14 residues. V shed 1 base and J shed 7 bases, with 13 bases lying between them. CDR3 sequence: CASSQVGSFPTQYF. The CDR3 nucleotides are TGTGCCAGCAGCCAAGTCGGTAGCTTCCCGACCCAGTACTTC.

This rearrangement joins TRBV6-5 to TRBJ2-1; 9 positions match TRBD1. The CDR3 is 15 amino acids. Germline V gives CDR1 MNHEY, CDR2 SVGAGI. With V trimmed by 6 bases and J by 4 bases, 7 bases remained unmatched. The CDR3 bases are TGTGCCAGCAGACAGGACAGGGGAGGGTACAATGAGCAGTTCTTC. Residues: CASRQDRGGYNEQFF.

CDR3 residues: CASSLTLAKNIQYF. The CDR3 DNA reads TGTGCCAGCAGCTTAACCCTAGCCAAAAACATTCAGTACTTC. This sequence joins TRBV7-9 and TRBJ2-4; D remains ambiguous. Germline V gene lookup returns CDR1 SEHNR and CDR2 FQNEAQ (reference sequence). The CDR3 runs 14 residues. The ends were cut back, 2 bases at V and 0 bases at J, with 5 bases in the middle.

This sequence joins TRBV5-1 and TRBJ1-1, with a weak D call TRBD1 (5 bases). In germline, CDR1 is SGHRS, CDR2 YFSETQ. This CDR3 is built from 14 residues. Trimming stripped 3 bases from V and 4 bases from J, with 13 bases between. The CDR3 bases are TGCGCCAGCAGCTCCCGGGGACGGGGCACTGAAGCTTTCTTT. Protein: CASSSRGRGTEAFF. The full variable domain, rest sourced from reference TRBV5-1 and TRBJ1-1, is KAGVTQTPRYLIKTRGQQVTLSCSPISGHRSVSWYQQTPGQGLQFLFEYFSETQRNKGNFPGRFSGRQFSNSRSEMNVSTLELGDSALYLCASSSRGRGTEAFFGQGTRLTVV.

This rearrangement joins TRBV2 to TRBJ2-2; 7 bases map to TRBD1. The trim removed 5 bases at V and 3 bases at J, leaving 6 bases unmatched. The CDR3 runs to 15 residues. CDR1 is SNHLY and CDR2 is FYNNEI in the germline V gene. CDR3 residues: CASSPQGSDTGELFF. The CDR3 nucleotides read TGTGCCAGCAGTCCACAGGGGTCGGACACCGGGGAGCTGTTTTTT.

J is TRBJ2-7 and V is TRBV29-1; 7 bases line up with TRBD1. V lost 4 bases, J lost 4 bases, and 10 bases stayed unmatched. The length of the CDR3 is 14 residues. Germline V gene sequence: CDR1 SQVTM, CDR2 ANQGSEA. The DNA of the CDR3 is TGCAGCGTTGGGCCGGGACAGCCCACTTACGAGCAGTACTTC. Its protein is CSVGPGQPTYEQYF.

This rearrangement joins TRBV19 to TRBJ1-2; D is uncertain. V gave up 7 bases and J gave up 2 bases, with 8 bases separating them. The CDR3 covers 12 residues. Looked up from germline, CDR1 is LNHDA and CDR2 is SQIVND (reference sequence). CDR3 loop: CASNEANYGYTF. In DNA, the CDR3 is TGTGCCAGTAATGAGGCAAACTATGGCTACACCTTC.